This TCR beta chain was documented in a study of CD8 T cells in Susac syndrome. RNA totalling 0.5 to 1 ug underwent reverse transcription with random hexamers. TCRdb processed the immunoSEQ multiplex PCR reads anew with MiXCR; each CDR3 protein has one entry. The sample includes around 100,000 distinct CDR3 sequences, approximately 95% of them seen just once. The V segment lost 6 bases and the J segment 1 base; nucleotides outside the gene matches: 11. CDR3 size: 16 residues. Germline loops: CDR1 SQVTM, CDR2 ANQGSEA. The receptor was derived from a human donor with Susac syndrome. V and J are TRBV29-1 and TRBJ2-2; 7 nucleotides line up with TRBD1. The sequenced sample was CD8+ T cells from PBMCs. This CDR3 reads CSVVPEGAQNTGELFF. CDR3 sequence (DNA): TGCAGCGTAGTACCAGAGGGGGCCCAGAACACCGGGGAGCTGTTTTTT.